This T cell receptor beta chain derives from a study of metastatic and nonmetastatic thyroid tumors. TCRdb re-clonotyped the PCR reads through MiXCR. In the table there are about 22,000 clones, more than 30% of which are singletons. Patients underwent thyroid surgery, and none had received any treatment before it. The CDR3 runs 14 residues. The germline CDR1 and CDR2 sequences are LNHDA and SQIVND (reference sequence). V lost 4 bases, J lost 7 bases, and 16 bases lay in between. Material: blood. This receptor was obtained from a male donor with papillary thyroid cancer or a benign thyroid nodule (not recorded which). Some clones in this sample may be carry-over from other donors' samples. The J gene is TRBJ2-5, the V gene TRBV19; a weak D match, TRBD1 (6 bases). CDR3 nucleotide sequence: TGTGCCAGTAGTACGACTGGGGGCTCGGGGACCCAGTACTTC. This encodes CASSTTGGSGTQYF.